This T cell receptor (beta chain) was captured by sequencing in a study of blood T cell repertoires in COVID-19. Germline values: CDR1 SGHVS, CDR2 FQNEAQ. The CDR3 is made up of 17 amino acids. V lost 0 bases, J lost 0 bases, and 12 bases lay in between. Authors' methods: It was from reference gene primer amplification that nucleated cell counts were estimated. Some clones are missing from TCRdb's copy, which holds only in-frame ones; the method was immunoSEQ multiplex PCR. V and J calls and clone size are as listed in that table; D and trimming were resolved from the DNA. The table has approximately 17,000 clones, less than 90% seen once.

The V gene is TRBV7-8, the J gene TRBJ2-1; perhaps TRBD1 as D (5 bases). This receptor was identified in a man between 60 and 75 years old with acute or convalescent COVID-19. The specimen was peripheral blood. This chain's CDR3 is CASSLAWTKSSYNEQFF. The CDR3 DNA is TGTGCCAGCAGCTTAGCCTGGACAAAGAGCTCCTACAATGAGCAGTTCTTC.